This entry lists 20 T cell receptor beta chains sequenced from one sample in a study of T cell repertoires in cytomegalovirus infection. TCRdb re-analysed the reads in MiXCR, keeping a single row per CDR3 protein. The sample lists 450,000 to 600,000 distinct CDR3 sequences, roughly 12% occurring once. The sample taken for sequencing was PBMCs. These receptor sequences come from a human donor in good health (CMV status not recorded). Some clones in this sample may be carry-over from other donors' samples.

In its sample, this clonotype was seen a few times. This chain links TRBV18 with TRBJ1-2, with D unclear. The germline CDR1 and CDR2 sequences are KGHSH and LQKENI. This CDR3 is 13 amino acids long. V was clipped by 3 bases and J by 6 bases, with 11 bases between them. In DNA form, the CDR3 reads TGTGCCAGCTCACCGGAGCAAAGGCATGGCTACACCTTC. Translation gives CASSPEQRHGYTF. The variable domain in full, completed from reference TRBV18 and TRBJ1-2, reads NAGVMQNPRHLVRRRGQEARLRCSPMKGHSHVYWYRQLPEEGLKFMVYLQKENIIDESGMPKERFSAEFPKEGPSILRIQQVVRGDSAAYFCASSPEQRHGYTFGSGTRLTVV.

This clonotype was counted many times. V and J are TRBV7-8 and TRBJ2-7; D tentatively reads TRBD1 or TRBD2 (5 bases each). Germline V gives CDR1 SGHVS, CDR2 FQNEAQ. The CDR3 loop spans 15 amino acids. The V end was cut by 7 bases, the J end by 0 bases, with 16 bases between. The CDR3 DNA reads TGTGCCAGCACCCCGGGGCGGGTTAACTCCTACGAGCAGTACTTC. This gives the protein CASTPGRVNSYEQYF.

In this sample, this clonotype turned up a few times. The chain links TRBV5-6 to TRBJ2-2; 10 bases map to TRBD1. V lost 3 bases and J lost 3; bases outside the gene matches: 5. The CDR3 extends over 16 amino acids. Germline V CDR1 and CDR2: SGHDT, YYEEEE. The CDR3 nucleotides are TGTGCCAGCAGCTGGAGCGGGACAGGGGACACCGGGGAGCTGTTTTTT. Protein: CASSWSGTGDTGELFF.

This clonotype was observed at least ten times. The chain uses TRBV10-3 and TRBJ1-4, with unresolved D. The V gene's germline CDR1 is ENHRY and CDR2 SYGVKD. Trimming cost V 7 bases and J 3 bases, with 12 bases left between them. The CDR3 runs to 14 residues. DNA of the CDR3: TGTGCCATCATACTGGACTCTTCTAATGAAAAACTGTTTTTT. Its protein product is CAIILDSSNEKLFF.

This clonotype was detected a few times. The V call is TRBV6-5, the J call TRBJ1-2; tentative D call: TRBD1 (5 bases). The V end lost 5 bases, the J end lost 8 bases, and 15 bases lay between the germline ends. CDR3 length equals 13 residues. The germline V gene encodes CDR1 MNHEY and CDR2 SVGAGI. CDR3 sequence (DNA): TGTGCCAGCAGTCTTCAGGGAATTGAAGGCTACACCTTC. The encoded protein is CASSLQGIEGYTF.

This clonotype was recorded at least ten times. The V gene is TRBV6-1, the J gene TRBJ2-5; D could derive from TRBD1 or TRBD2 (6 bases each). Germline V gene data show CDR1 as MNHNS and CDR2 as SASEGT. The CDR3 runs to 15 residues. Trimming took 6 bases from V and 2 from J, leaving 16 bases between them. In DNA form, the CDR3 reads TGTGCCAGCAGCCGAGGGGGGCGCGGGCAAGAGACCCAGTACTTC. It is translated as CASSRGGRGQETQYF.

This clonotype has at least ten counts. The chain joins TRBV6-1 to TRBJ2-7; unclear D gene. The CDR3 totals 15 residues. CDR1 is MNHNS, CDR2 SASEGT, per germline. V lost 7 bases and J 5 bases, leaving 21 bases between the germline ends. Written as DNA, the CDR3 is TGTGCCAGCACGGCCGAGCGCAGGTATACCGACGAGCAGTACTTC. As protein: CASTAERRYTDEQYF.

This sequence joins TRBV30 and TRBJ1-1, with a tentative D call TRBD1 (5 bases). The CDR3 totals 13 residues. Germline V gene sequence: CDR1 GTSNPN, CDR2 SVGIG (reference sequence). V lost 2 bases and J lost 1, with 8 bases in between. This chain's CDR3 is CAWSWGTNTEAFF. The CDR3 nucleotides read TGTGCCTGGAGTTGGGGGACGAACACTGAAGCTTTCTTT.

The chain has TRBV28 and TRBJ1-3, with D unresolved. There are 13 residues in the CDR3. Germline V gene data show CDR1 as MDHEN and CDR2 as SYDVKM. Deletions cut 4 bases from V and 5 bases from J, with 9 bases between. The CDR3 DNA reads TGTGCCAGCAGTTCGACTCCGAGAAACACCATATATTTT. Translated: CASSSTPRNTIYF.

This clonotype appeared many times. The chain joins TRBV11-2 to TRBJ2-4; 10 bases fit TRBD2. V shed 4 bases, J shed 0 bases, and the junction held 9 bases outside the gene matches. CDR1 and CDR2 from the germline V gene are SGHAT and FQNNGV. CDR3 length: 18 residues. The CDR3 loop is CASSSYRTSGEAKNIQYF. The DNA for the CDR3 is TGTGCCAGCAGCTCATACAGGACTAGCGGTGAAGCCAAAAACATTCAGTACTTC.

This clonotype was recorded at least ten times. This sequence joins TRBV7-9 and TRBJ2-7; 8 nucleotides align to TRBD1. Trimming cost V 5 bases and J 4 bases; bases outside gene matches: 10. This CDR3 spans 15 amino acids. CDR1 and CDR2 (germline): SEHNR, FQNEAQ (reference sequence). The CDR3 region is CASSTYTGGSYEQYF. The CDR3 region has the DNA TGTGCCAGCAGCACCTATACAGGGGGATCGTACGAGCAGTACTTC.

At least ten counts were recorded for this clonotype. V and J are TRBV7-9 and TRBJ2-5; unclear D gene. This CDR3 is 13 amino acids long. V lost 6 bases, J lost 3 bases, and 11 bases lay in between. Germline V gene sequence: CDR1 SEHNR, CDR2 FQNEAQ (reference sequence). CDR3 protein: CASRGTVEETQYF. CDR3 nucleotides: TGTGCCAGCAGAGGAACGGTGGAAGAGACCCAGTACTTC.

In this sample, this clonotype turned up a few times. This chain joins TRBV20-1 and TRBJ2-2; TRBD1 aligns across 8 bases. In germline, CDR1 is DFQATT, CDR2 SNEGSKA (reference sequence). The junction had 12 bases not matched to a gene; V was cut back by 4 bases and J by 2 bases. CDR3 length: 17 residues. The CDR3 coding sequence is TGCAGTGCTAAACCCCCCCCTGGACAGGGCAACACCGGGGAGCTGTTTTTT. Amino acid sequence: CSAKPPPGQGNTGELFF.

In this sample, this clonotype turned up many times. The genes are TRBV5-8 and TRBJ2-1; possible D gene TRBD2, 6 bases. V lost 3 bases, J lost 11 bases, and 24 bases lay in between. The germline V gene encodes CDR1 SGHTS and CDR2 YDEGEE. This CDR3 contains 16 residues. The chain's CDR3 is CASSSSAGPGTRQQFF. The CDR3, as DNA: TGTGCCAGCAGCTCCTCGGCGGGACCGGGGACTCGTCAGCAGTTCTTC.

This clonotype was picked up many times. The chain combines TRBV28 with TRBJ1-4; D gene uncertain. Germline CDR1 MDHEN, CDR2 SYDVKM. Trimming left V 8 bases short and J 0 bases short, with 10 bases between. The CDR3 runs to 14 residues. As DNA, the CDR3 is TGTGCCAGCCGCGGAGGAGCAACTAATGAAAAACTGTTTTTT. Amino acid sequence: CASRGGATNEKLFF.

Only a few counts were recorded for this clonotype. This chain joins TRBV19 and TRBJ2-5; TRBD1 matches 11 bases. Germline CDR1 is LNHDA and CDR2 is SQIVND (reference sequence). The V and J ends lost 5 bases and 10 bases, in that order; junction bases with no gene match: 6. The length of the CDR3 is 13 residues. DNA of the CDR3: TGTGCCAGTAGTCCCCGGGACAGGGGGATCCAGTACTTC. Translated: CASSPRDRGIQYF.

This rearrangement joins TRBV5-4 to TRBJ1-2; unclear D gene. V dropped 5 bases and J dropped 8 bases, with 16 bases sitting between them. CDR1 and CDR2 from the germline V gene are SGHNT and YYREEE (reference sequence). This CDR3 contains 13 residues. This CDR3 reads CASSLPMEDGYTF. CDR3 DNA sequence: TGTGCCAGCAGTCTTCCCATGGAAGACGGCTACACCTTC.

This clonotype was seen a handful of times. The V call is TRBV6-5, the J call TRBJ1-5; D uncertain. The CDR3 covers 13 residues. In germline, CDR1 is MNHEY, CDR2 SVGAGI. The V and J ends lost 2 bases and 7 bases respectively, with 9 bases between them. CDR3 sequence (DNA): TGTGCCAGCAGTTACAGTTCCAAGCAGCCCCAGCATTTT. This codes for CASSYSSKQPQHF.

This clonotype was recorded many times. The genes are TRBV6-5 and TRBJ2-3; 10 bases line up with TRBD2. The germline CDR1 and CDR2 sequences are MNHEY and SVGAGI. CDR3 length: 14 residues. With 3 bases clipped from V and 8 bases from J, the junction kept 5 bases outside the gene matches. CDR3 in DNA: TGTGCCAGCAGTTATAGCGGGGGGAAAGGTACGCAGTATTTT. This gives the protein CASSYSGGKGTQYF.

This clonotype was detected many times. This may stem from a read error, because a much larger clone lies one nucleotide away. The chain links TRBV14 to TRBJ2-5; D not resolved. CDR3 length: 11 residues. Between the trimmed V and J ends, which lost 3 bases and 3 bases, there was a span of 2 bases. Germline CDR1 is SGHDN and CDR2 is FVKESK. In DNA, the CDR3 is TGTGCCAGCAGCCAGAAAGAGACCCAGTACTTC. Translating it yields CASSQKETQYF.